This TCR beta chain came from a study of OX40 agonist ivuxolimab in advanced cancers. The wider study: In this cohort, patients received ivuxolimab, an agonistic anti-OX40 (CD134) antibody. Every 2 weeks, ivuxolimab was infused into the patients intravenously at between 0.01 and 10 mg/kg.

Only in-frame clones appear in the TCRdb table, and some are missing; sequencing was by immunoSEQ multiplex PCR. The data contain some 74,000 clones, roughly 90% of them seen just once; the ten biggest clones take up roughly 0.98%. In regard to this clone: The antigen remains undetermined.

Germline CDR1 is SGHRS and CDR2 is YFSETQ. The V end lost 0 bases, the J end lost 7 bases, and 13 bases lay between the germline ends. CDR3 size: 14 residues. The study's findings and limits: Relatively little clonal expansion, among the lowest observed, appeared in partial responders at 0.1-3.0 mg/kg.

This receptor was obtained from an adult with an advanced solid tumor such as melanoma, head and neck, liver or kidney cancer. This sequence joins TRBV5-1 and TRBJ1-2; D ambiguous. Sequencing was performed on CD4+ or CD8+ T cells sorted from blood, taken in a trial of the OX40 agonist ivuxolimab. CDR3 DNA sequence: TGCGCCAGCAGCTTGGGGGCGGCAGGAGGTGGCTACACCTTC. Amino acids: CASSLGAAGGGYTF.